A single sample is the source of the 11 T cell receptor beta chains below, sequenced in a study of T cells after yellow fever vaccination. TCRdb reprocessed the 5' RACE reads via MiXCR and lists one record per CDR3 protein. This repertoire shows some 340,000 distinct CDR3 sequences, roughly 10% found once; its top ten account for approximately 3.3%. The specimen was CD4+ T cells sorted from PBMCs, collected 45 days after the yellow fever booster vaccination. Receptors were obtained from a man between 18 and 29 years old who received the YFV17D yellow fever vaccine.

The genes are TRBV5-1 and TRBJ2-5; D gene unclear. Germline V gene data show CDR1 as SGHRS and CDR2 as YFSETQ. Trimming cost V 1 base and J 5 bases, with 15 bases left between them. The CDR3 is 15 amino acids. The CDR3 bases are TGCGCCAGCAGCTTGCAGACTCGCGGCCAGGAGACCCAGTACTTC. It specifies CASSLQTRGQETQYF.

This clonotype has at least ten counts. The chain joins TRBV7-9 to TRBJ1-1; a weak D match, TRBD1 (5 bases). The CDR3 spans 16 residues. V was trimmed by 7 bases and J by 4 bases, leaving 22 bases between them. CDR1 is SEHNR, CDR2 FQNEAQ, per germline (reference sequence). CDR3 nucleotides: TGTGCCAGCATCCCCCCTCACCACCGGGGGGGCACTGAAGCTTTCTTT. As protein: CASIPPHHRGGTEAFF.

The CDR3 DNA is TGCAGCGTGATGGGGACAGGTACTCAGCCCCAGCATTTT. This gives the protein CSVMGTGTQPQHF. The chain combines TRBV29-1 with TRBJ1-5; 8 bases agree with TRBD1. CDR1 and CDR2 (germline): SQVTM, ANQGSEA. The CDR3 covers 13 residues. V lost 6 bases, J lost 6 bases, and 7 bases stayed unmatched.

The chain carries TRBV5-1 and TRBJ2-2; 7 bases align to TRBD1. The CDR3 extends over 13 amino acids. The V gene end was trimmed by 7 bases and the J gene end by 3 bases; junction bases not matched to a gene: 3. Per germline, CDR1 SGHRS and CDR2 YFSETQ. In DNA form, the CDR3 reads TGCGCCAGCGGACAGGTCCACACCGGGGAGCTGTTTTTT. Translated: CASGQVHTGELFF.

The genes are TRBV4-2 and TRBJ2-1, with D uncertain. Germline loops: CDR1 LGHNA, CDR2 YNFKEQ. This CDR3 is 11 amino acids long. The V gene lost 5 bases and the J gene lost 5 bases, with 4 bases spanning the gap. The CDR3 region is CASSVNNEQFF. In nucleotides, the CDR3 is TGTGCCAGCAGCGTCAACAATGAGCAGTTCTTC.

The chain recombines TRBV27 with TRBJ1-1; D ambiguous. Deletions cut 5 bases from V and 2 bases from J, with 12 bases between. Germline V CDR1 and CDR2: MNHEY, SMNVEV (reference sequence). The CDR3 has 14 amino acids. CDR3 amino acids: CASSTKGRNTEAFF. CDR3 coding DNA: TGTGCCAGCAGTACCAAAGGGAGAAACACTGAAGCTTTCTTT.

The V and J genes are TRBV20-1 and TRBJ1-1; D remains ambiguous. The CDR3 runs 11 residues. Germline lookup yields CDR1 DFQATT and CDR2 SNEGSKA (reference sequence). V dropped 1 base and J dropped 5 bases, with 5 bases sitting between them. The CDR3: CSARVETEAFF. The CDR3 coding sequence is TGCAGTGCTAGAGTTGAAACTGAAGCTTTCTTT.

This clonotype appeared many times. The chain employs TRBV7-3 and TRBJ2-5, with TRBD1 as a possible D gene (6 bases). Trimming stripped 5 bases from V and 7 bases from J, with 17 bases between. This CDR3 is 14 amino acids long. The germline V gene has CDR1 SGHTA and CDR2 FQGTGA. CDR3 DNA sequence: TGTGCCAGCAGCCAGGGGAACGGGCCGGGGACCCAGTACTTC. Encoded protein: CASSQGNGPGTQYF.

The chain combines TRBV28 with TRBJ1-3; TRBD1 aligns across 9 bases. The CDR3 loop spans 17 amino acids. Germline V gene sequence: CDR1 MDHEN, CDR2 SYDVKM. V dropped 4 bases and J dropped 0; count of bases not matched to a gene: 7. The CDR3 loop is CASSSPGQGFSGNTIYF. The CDR3 DNA reads TGTGCCAGCAGTTCACCGGGACAGGGCTTCTCTGGAAACACCATATATTTT.

The table lists this clonotype with a few counts. The chain is built from TRBV6-1 and TRBJ1-2; possibly TRBD1 for D (6 bases). CDR3 length: 14 amino acids. The V end was cut by 4 bases, the J end by 2 bases, with 11 bases between. Germline V gives CDR1 MNHNS, CDR2 SASEGT. The CDR3 loop reads CASSARGGNYGYTF. CDR3 bases: TGTGCCAGCAGTGCCAGAGGGGGGAACTATGGCTACACCTTC.

This clonotype has at least ten counts. The chain employs TRBV6-5 and TRBJ2-7; D is perhaps TRBD2 (6 bases). This CDR3 comprises 14 residues. Between the trimmed V and J ends, which lost 4 bases and 2 bases, there was a span of 12 bases. Germline V CDR1 and CDR2: MNHEY, SVGAGI. The CDR3 bases are TGTGCCAGCAGTTCTCCCGGGAGACCCTACGAGCAGTACGTC. Residues: CASSSPGRPYEQYV.